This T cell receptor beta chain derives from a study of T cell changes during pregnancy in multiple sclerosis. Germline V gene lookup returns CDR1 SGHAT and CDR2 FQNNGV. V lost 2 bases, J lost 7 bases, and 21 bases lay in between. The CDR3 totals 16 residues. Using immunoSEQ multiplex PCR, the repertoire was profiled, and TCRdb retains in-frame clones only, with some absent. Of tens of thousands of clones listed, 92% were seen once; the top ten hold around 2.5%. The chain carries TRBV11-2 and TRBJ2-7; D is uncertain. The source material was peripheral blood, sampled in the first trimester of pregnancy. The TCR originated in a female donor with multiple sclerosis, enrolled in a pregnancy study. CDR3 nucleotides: TGTGCCAGCAGCTTATTGGTTAGCTCCCGTTTCCTTGAGCAGTACTTC. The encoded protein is CASSLLVSSRFLEQYF. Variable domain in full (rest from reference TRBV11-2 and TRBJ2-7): EAGVAQSPRYKIIEKRQSVAFWCNPISGHATLYWYQQILGQGPKLLIQFQNNGVVDDSQLPKDRFSAERLKGVDSTLKIQPAKLEDSAVYLCASSLLVSSRFLEQYFGPGTRLTVT.